Following are 18 T cell receptor beta chains from one sample sequenced in a study of long-term antiretroviral therapy in people with HIV. It was version v3.0 of the immunoSEQ assay that was run at survey level. Libraries were prepared by immunoSEQ multiplex PCR; TCRdb keeps only in-frame clonotypes and omits some of them. The table has tens of thousands of clones, almost 90% seen once; the top ten hold 5.3%. Here the sequenced sample was unsorted PBMCs, taken around 4.5 years after starting antiretroviral therapy. The receptor set was obtained from a man younger than 40 with HIV.

The rearrangement joins TRBV6-1 to TRBJ2-6, with D tentatively TRBD1 (6 bases). With 7 bases removed from V and 2 bases from J, the gap between germline ends came to 9 bases. The CDR3 is 14 amino acids. Germline CDR1 MNHNS, CDR2 SASEGT. This chain's CDR3 is CASKKGAGANVLTF. In DNA form, the CDR3 reads TGTGCCAGCAAAAAGGGGGCTGGGGCCAACGTCCTGACTTTC.

The gene calls are TRBV7-2 and TRBJ2-2; no definite D call. With 1 base removed from V and 4 bases from J, the gap between germline ends came to 7 bases. The CDR3 runs to 14 residues. Germline-derived CDR1 and CDR2 are SGHTA and FQGNSA. The CDR3 loop is CASSLVRSTGELFF. For the CDR3, the DNA is TGTGCCAGCAGCTTAGTCCGTTCCACCGGGGAGCTGTTTTTT.

The chain combines TRBV28 with TRBJ2-7, with 8 bases matching TRBD1. V lost 3 bases to trimming and J lost 3 bases; unmatched junction nucleotides: 16. Germline assignment: CDR1 MDHEN and CDR2 SYDVKM. There are 18 residues in the CDR3. The CDR3 loop is CASSFWPLGTGGDYEQYF. The CDR3 DNA sequence: TGTGCCAGCAGTTTTTGGCCCCTAGGGACAGGCGGTGACTACGAGCAGTACTTC.

This clone was observed once. This sequence joins TRBV6-5 and TRBJ2-7, with D possibly being TRBD2 (6 bases). The germline V and J ends were trimmed by 7 bases and 5 bases, with 18 bases remaining between them. CDR3 length: 14 residues. Germline V gene lookup returns CDR1 MNHEY and CDR2 SVGAGI. The chain's CDR3 is CASTSFGSSDEQYF. Written as DNA, the CDR3 is TGTGCCAGCACATCTTTCGGGAGCTCGGACGAGCAGTACTTC.

This clone has only one observation. The V gene is TRBV30, the J gene TRBJ2-3; 7 bases fit TRBD2. Germline CDR1 and CDR2: GTSNPN and SVGIG (reference sequence). V was pared by 1 base and J by 4 bases, with 8 bases of the junction left unmatched. The CDR3 totals 15 residues. Written as DNA, the CDR3 is TGTGCCTGGAGTGGGACTAGTTCTTACGCAGATACGCAGTATTTT. Protein product: CAWSGTSSYADTQYF.

This chain connects TRBV6-4 to TRBJ2-7; D gene unclear. The germline CDR1 and CDR2 sequences are MRHNA and SNTAGT. The germline V and J ends were trimmed by 2 bases and 0 bases, with 20 bases remaining between them. The CDR3 is 18 amino acids. CDR3 coding DNA: TGTGCCAGCAGTGACGGAAGAGGAACTCGACGGCCCTCCTACGAGCAGTACTTC. Amino acid sequence: CASSDGRGTRRPSYEQYF.

The V call is TRBV11-1, the J call TRBJ2-1; perhaps D is TRBD1 or TRBD2 (6 bases each). The germline V gene has CDR1 SGHAT and CDR2 FQDESV (reference sequence). V was shortened by 1 base and J by 10 bases, with 8 bases between the two germline ends. CDR3 length: 12 amino acids. CDR3 residues: CASSLGGTEQFF. The DNA of the CDR3 is TGTGCCAGCAGCTTAGGCGGGACAGAGCAGTTCTTC.

This chain joins TRBV6-5 and TRBJ1-2; D gene uncertain. Trimming took off 0 bases at V and 7 bases at J, with 15 bases between the two ends. CDR1 and CDR2 (germline): MNHEY, SVGAGI. The CDR3 sequence is 15 residues long. The CDR3, as DNA: TGTGCCAGCAGTTACTCCGGCCGGCCGCGCGGTGGCTACACCTTC. Translating gives CASSYSGRPRGGYTF.

The chain employs TRBV6-5 and TRBJ1-1; D is unclear. Trimming removed 7 bases at V and 1 base at J, with 7 bases between. Per germline, CDR1 MNHEY and CDR2 SVGAGI. The CDR3 spans 12 residues. The DNA for the CDR3 is TGTGCCAGCAAGGTCGGGAACACTGAAGCTTTCTTT. Translated: CASKVGNTEAFF.

The chain combines TRBV28 with TRBJ2-1; D is uncertain. V lost 3 bases to trimming and J lost 6 bases, with 6 bases between them. The CDR3 has 12 residues. CDR1 MDHEN and CDR2 SYDVKM come from the germline V gene. The CDR3 coding sequence is TGTGCCAGCAGTTTGCCGGGCAATGAGCAGTTCTTC. Protein product: CASSLPGNEQFF.

This clone was picked up a small number of times. The rearrangement links TRBV2 to TRBJ1-4; 7 bases agree with TRBD1. V dropped 7 bases and J dropped 8; count of bases not matched to a gene: 13. The germline V gene encodes CDR1 SNHLY and CDR2 FYNNEI. This CDR3 contains 15 residues. The DNA for the CDR3 is TGTGCCAGCACGCTAGGGACAGTGAGGGGGGAAAAACTGTTTTTT. This gives the protein CASTLGTVRGEKLFF.

This clone was seen just once. This sequence joins TRBV29-1 and TRBJ2-7; 9 bases align to TRBD1. Losses at the gene ends were 4 bases for V and 2 bases for J; bases not matched to a gene: 3. Germline loops: CDR1 SQVTM, CDR2 ANQGSEA. The CDR3 is 13 residues long. CDR3 DNA: TGCAGCGTTGTCGGGACAGGGACCTACGAGCAGTACTTC. Its protein is CSVVGTGTYEQYF.

This chain uses TRBV4-2 with TRBJ1-2; D is ambiguous. The V end lost 0 bases, the J end lost 2 bases, and 13 bases lay between the germline ends. Germline CDR1 and CDR2: LGHNA and YNFKEQ. The CDR3 extends over 16 amino acids. DNA for the CDR3: TGTGCCAGCAGCCAAGAAGCTGGCAGTGAAAACTATGGCTACACCTTC. Protein sequence: CASSQEAGSENYGYTF.

The chain is built from TRBV9 and TRBJ1-2, with D unresolved. CDR1 is SGDLS and CDR2 is YYNGEE in the germline V gene. The V end lost 1 base, the J end lost 3 bases, and 13 bases lay between the germline ends. The length of the CDR3 is 15 residues. The CDR3 loop is CASSVTPVGDYGYTF. In nucleotides, the CDR3 is TGTGCCAGCAGCGTAACCCCGGTTGGGGACTATGGCTACACCTTC.

The rearrangement links TRBV9 to TRBJ1-1; a possible D gene is TRBD1 (6 bases). Germline V CDR1 and CDR2: SGDLS, YYNGEE. Trimming took off 3 bases at V and 6 bases at J, with 12 bases between the two ends. This CDR3 is built from 13 residues. This chain's CDR3 is CASSAQGGSEAFF. CDR3 bases: TGTGCCAGCAGCGCACAGGGAGGTTCTGAAGCTTTCTTT.

This chain connects TRBV2 to TRBJ1-2; the D gene is possibly TRBD1 (5 bases). The CDR3 length is 13 residues. Germline V lookup: CDR1 SNHLY, CDR2 FYNNEI. Trimming removed 3 bases from V and 3 bases from J, with 8 bases in between. CDR3 loop: CASSEGEDYGYTF. The CDR3 bases are TGTGCCAGCAGTGAGGGGGAGGACTATGGCTACACCTTC. Full variable domain (remainder filled in from reference TRBV2 and TRBJ1-2): EPEVTQTPSHQVTQMGQEVILRCVPISNHLYFYWYRQILGQKVEFLVSFYNNEISEKSEIFDDQFSVERPDGSNFTLKIRSTKLEDSAMYFCASSEGEDYGYTFGSGTRLTVV.

V gene TRBV5-4 combines with J gene TRBJ2-7; 7 bases align to TRBD2. Trimming at V came to 4 bases and at J to 2 bases, leaving 6 bases not matched to a gene. Germline V CDR1 and CDR2: SGHNT, YYREEE (reference sequence). The CDR3 runs 14 residues. Here the CDR3 DNA reads TGTGCCAGCAGCAGGGCGGGAGTAGCCTACGAGCAGTACTTC. Encoded protein: CASSRAGVAYEQYF.

The chain couples TRBV15 to TRBJ2-7; 9 bases are a match to TRBD1. The trim removed 0 bases at V and 2 bases at J, leaving 5 bases unmatched. Germline CDR1 reads LNHNV; CDR2 reads YYDKDF (reference sequence). The CDR3 spans 16 residues. CDR3 sequence reads: CATSREPGQGPYEQYF. CDR3 nucleotide sequence: TGTGCCACCAGCAGAGAACCGGGACAGGGCCCCTACGAGCAGTACTTC.